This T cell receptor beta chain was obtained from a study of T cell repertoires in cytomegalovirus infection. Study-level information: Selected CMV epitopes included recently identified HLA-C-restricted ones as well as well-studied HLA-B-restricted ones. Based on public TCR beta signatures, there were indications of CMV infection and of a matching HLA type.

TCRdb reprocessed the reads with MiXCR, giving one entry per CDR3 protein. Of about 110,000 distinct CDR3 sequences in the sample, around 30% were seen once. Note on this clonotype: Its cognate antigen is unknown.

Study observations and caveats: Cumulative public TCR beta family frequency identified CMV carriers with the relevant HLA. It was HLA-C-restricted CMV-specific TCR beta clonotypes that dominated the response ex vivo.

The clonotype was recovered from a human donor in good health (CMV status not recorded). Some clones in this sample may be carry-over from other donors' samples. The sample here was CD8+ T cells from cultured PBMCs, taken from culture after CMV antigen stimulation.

CDR3 in DNA: TGTGCCAGTGTAGACTGGGGTAGCACAGATACGCAGTATTTT. This codes for CASVDWGSTDTQYF. The chain links TRBV19 to TRBJ2-3; D unresolved. CDR3 length equals 14 residues. The ends were cut back, 8 bases at V and 0 bases at J, with 12 bases in the middle. Germline V gene lookup returns CDR1 LNHDA and CDR2 SQIVND (reference sequence). The full variable domain, with the rest looked up from reference TRBV19 and TRBJ2-3, is DGGITQSPKYLFRKEGQNVTLSCEQNLNHDAMYWYRQDPGQGLRLIYYSQIVNDFQKGDIAEGYSVSREKKESFPLTVTSAQKNPTAFYLCASVDWGSTDTQYFGPGTRLTVL.